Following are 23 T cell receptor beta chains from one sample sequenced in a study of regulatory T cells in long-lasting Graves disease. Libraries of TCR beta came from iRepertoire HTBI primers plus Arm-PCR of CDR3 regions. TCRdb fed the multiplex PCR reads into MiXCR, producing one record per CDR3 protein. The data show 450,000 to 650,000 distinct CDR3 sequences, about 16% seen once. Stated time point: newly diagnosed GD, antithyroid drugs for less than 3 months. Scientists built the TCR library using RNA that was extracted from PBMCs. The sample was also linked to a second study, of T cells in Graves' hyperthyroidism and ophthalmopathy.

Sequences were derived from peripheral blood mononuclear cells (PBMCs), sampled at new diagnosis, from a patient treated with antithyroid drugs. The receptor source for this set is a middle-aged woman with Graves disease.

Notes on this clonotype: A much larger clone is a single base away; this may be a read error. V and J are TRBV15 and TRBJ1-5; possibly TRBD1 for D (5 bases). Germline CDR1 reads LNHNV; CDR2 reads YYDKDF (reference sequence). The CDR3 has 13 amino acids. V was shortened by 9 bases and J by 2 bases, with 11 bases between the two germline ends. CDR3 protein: CATGRVGNQPQHF. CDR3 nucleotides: TGTGCCACGGGACGGGTTGGCAATCAGCCCCAGCATTTT.

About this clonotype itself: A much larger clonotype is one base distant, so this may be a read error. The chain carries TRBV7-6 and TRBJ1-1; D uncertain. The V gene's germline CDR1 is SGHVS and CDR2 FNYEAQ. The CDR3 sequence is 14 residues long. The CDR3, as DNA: TGTGCCAGCAGCTTAGTCGCCGTGAACACTGAAGCTCTCTTT. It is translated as CASSLVAVNTEALF.

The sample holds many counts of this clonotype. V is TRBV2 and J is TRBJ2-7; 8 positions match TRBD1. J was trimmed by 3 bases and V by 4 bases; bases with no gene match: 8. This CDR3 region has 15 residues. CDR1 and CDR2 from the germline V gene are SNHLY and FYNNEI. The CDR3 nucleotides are TGTGCCAGCAGTGTAGGGACAGGTGCAAGCTACGAGCAGTACTTC. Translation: CASSVGTGASYEQYF.

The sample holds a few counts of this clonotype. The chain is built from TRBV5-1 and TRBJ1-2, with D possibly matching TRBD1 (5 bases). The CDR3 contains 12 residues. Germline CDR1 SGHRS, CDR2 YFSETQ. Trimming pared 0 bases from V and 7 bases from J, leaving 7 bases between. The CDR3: CASSLERGGYTF. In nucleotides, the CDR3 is TGCGCCAGCAGCTTGGAAAGGGGTGGCTACACCTTC. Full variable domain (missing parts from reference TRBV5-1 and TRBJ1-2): KAGVTQTPRYLIKTRGQQVTLSCSPISGHRSVSWYQQTPGQGLQFLFEYFSETQRNKGNFPGRFSGRQFSNSRSEMNVSTLELGDSALYLCASSLERGGYTFGSGTRLTVV.

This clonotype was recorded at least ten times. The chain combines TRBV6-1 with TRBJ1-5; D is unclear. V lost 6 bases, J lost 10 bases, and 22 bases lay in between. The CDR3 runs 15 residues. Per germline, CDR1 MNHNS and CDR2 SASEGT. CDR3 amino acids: CASRHHDGFEGPQHF. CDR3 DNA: TGTGCCAGCAGGCATCATGACGGATTCGAGGGACCCCAGCATTTT.

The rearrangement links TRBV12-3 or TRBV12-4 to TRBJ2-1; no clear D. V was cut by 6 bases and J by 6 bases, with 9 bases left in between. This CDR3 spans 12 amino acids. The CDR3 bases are TGTGCCAGCAGCTCTATCACCAATGAGCAGTTCTTC. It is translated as CASSSITNEQFF.

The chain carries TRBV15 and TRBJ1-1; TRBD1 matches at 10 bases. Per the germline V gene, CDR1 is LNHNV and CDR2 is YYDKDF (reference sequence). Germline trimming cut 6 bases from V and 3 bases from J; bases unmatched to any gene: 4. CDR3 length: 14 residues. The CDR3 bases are TGTGCCACCAGTAGACAGGGGGCGGACACTGAAGCTTTCTTT. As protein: CATSRQGADTEAFF.

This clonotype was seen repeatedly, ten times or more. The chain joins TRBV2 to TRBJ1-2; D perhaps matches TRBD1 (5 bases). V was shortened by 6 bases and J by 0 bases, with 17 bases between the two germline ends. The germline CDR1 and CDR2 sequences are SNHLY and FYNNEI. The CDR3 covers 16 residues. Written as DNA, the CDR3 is TGTGCCAGCAGCTTTTTGACAGTATTAACTAACTATGGCTACACCTTC. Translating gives CASSFLTVLTNYGYTF.

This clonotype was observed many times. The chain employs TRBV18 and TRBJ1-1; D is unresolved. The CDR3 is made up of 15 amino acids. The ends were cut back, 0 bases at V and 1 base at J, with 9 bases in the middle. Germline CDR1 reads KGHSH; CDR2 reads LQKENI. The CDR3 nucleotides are TGTGCCAGCTCACCACCGTACAGCCAGAACACTGAAGCTTTCTTT. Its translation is CASSPPYSQNTEAFF.

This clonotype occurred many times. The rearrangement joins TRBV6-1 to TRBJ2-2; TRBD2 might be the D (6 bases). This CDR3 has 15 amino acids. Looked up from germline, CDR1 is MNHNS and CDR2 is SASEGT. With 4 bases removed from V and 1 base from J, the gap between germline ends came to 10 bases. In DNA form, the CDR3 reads TGTGCCAGCAGTGTGGGGGGTGGGAACACCGGGGAGCTGTTTTTT. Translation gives CASSVGGGNTGELFF.

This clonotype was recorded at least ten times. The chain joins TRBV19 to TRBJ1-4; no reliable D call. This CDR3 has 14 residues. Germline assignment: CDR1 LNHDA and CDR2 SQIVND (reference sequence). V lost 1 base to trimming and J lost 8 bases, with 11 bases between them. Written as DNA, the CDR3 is TGTGCCAGTAGTATAGGGATCGGCCTCGAAAAACTGTTTTTT. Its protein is CASSIGIGLEKLFF.

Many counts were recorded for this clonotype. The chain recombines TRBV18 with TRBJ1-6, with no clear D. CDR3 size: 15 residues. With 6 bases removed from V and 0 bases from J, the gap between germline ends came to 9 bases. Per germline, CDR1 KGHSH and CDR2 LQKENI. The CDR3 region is CASSKTSSYNSPLHF. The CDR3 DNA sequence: TGTGCCAGCTCCAAAACTAGCTCCTATAATTCACCCCTCCACTTT.

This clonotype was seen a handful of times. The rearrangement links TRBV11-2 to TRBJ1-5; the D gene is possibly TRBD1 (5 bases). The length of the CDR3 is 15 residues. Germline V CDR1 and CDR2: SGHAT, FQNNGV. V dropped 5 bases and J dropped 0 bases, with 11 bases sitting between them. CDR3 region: CASSKQEPSNQPQHF. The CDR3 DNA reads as TGTGCCAGCAGCAAACAGGAACCTAGCAATCAGCCCCAGCATTTT. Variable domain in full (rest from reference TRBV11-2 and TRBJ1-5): EAGVAQSPRYKIIEKRQSVAFWCNPISGHATLYWYQQILGQGPKLLIQFQNNGVVDDSQLPKDRFSAERLKGVDSTLKIQPAKLEDSAVYLCASSKQEPSNQPQHFGDGTRLSIL.

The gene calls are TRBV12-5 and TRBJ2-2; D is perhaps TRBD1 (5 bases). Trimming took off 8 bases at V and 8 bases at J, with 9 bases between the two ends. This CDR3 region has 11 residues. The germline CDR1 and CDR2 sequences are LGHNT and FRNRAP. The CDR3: CASQGGGELFF. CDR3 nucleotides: TGTGCTAGTCAGGGTGGGGGGGAGCTGTTTTTT.

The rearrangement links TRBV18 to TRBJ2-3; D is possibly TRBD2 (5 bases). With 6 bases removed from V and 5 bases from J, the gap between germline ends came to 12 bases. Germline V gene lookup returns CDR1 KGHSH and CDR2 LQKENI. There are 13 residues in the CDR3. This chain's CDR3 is CASSFELEDTQYF. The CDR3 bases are TGTGCCAGCTCGTTCGAACTAGAAGATACGCAGTATTTT.

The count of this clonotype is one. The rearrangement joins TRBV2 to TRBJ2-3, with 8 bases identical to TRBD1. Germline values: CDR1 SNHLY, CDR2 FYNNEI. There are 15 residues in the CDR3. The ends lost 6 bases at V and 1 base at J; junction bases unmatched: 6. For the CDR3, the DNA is TGTGCCAGCAGCGAAAGCAGGGGGCGCACAGATACGCAGTATTTT. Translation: CASSESRGRTDTQYF.

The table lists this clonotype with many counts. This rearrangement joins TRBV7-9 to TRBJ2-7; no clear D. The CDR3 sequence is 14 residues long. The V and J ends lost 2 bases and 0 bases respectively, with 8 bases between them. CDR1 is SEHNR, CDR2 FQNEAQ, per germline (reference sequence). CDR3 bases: TGTGCCAGCAGCTTAACCCCCACCTCCTACGAGCAGTACTTC. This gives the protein CASSLTPTSYEQYF.

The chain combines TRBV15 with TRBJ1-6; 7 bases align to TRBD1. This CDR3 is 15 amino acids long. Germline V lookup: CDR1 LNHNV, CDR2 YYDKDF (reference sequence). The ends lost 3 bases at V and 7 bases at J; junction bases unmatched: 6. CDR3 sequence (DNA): TGTGCCACCAGCAGGGGACAGTCCGACAATTCACCCCTCCACTTT. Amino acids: CATSRGQSDNSPLHF.

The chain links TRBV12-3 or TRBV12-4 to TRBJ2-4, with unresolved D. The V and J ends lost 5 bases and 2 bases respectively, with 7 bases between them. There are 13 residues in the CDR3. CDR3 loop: CASSGRSKNIQYF. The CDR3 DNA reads TGTGCCAGCAGTGGAAGGTCCAAAAACATTCAGTACTTC.

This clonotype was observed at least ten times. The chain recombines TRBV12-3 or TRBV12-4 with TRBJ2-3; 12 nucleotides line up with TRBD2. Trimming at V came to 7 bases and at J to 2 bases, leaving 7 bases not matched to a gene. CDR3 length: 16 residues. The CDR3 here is CASTELAGGYTDTQYF. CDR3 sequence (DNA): TGTGCCAGCACCGAACTAGCGGGGGGATACACAGATACGCAGTATTTT.

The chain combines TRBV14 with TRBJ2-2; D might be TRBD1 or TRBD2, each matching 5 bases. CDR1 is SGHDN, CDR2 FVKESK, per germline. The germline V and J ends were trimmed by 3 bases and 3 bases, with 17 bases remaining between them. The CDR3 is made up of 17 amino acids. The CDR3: CASSHFGTYLDTGELFF. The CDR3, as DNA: TGTGCCAGCAGCCACTTCGGGACCTACCTCGACACCGGGGAGCTGTTTTTT.

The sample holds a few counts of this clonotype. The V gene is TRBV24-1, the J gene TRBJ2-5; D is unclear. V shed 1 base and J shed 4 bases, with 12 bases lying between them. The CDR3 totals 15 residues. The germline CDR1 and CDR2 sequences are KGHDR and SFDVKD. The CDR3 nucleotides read TGTGCCACCAGTGATTTTGCGCAGGTAGGAGAGACCCAGTACTTC. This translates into CATSDFAQVGETQYF.

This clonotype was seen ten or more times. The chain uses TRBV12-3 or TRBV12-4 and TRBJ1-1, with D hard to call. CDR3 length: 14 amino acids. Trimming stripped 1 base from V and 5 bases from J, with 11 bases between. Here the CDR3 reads CASSLGTAVTEAFF. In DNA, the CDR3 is TGTGCCAGCAGTTTAGGGACTGCCGTGACTGAAGCTTTCTTT.